This T cell receptor beta chain derives from a study of cytomegalovirus exposure and HLA in healthy donors. As for the study in general: The approximately 130 validation repertoires matched the 600 to 700 first-cohort repertoires in platform, a later analysis reported.

Germline assignment: CDR1 GTSNPN and CDR2 SVGIG (reference sequence). This CDR3 has 16 residues. Trimming left V 4 bases short and J 5 bases short, with 23 bases between. Note on this clone: The antigen remains undetermined.

Study-wide points: Both high specificity and high sensitivity reportedly marked the classifier's diagnosis of cytomegalovirus status. The majority of TCR sequences were rare, yet some public TCRs appeared in many donors.

It was the approximately 120-subject validation cohort, separate from the approximately 700-subject first cohort, to which the donors belonged. Assay used: immunoSEQ multiplex PCR; TCRdb lists only in-frame clones, some missing. The repertoire holds approximately 230,000 clones, more than 85% seen once, with about 12% in the top ten. The sequencing sample was made of PBMCs. The chain joins TRBV30 to TRBJ2-5; tentatively, D is TRBD2 (7 bases). This receptor was obtained from a man younger than 35 in good health and CMV-seropositive. CDR3 protein: CAWKGRRGGAGETQYF. The CDR3 nucleotides read TGTGCCTGGAAAGGACGGAGGGGGGGCGCCGGGGAGACCCAGTACTTC.